Sequencing of this T cell receptor beta chain was carried out in a study of tumor and adjacent non-tumor tissue in lung cancer. Study-level points and caveats: Significantly higher TCR diversity was found in tumor than normal lung.

No cell sorting was done before RNA was extracted from the tissue. This non-tumor lung sample came from over 3 cm beyond the tumor edge. Concerning this clonotype: Its antigen is undetermined.

V was trimmed by 7 bases and J by 6 bases, leaving 19 bases between them. CDR1 and CDR2 from the germline V gene are SGHNT and YYREEE (reference sequence). CDR3 length equals 14 residues. Three rounds of nested PCR, following a modified ARM-PCR protocol, produced the TCRbeta library. TCRdb recomputed calls from the multiplex PCR reads with MiXCR, one row per CDR3 protein. The sample lists about 80,000 distinct CDR3 sequences; approximately 81% were seen once. The receptor comes from a man between 60 and 75 years old with non-small cell lung cancer. Source material: distant non-tumor lung tissue. This sequence joins TRBV5-4 and TRBJ1-1; a possible D gene is TRBD1 (5 bases). This chain's CDR3 is CASGTTGVRAEAFF. The CDR3 DNA reads TGTGCCAGCGGCACTACAGGTGTGCGTGCTGAAGCTTTCTTT.